This is a list of T cell receptor beta chains from one sample in a study of CD8 T cells in Susac syndrome. TCRdb used MiXCR to reprocess the immunoSEQ multiplex PCR reads, holding one entry per CDR3 protein. The sample records 69,000 or so distinct CDR3 sequences, around 95% being singletons. Sequences were obtained from CD8+ T cells from PBMCs. The receptor set was obtained from a human donor with multiple sclerosis. Both conserved end residues are part of each CDR3. Not every row has a clone size; where given, it reads once, few, many or a size class.

clone_size v_call cdr3_aa
- TRBV20-1 CSASRGENTEAFF
once TRBV2 CASSGPVSGNIQYF
- TRBV29-1 CSVEDLTSGSYNEQFF
- TRBV29-1 CSVAPEQFF
- TRBV4-1 CASSHWTGGDEQYF
- TRBV7-7 CASSRDRGRSSYNEQFF
- TRBV23-1 CASSQGLAATDTQYF
- TRBV5-6 CASSFEEGRGTEAFF
- TRBV20-1 CSAREALGPGGETQYF
- TRBV3-1 CASSHEFDNEKLFF
- TRBV28 CASSTPDFPPYEQYF
- TRBV28 CASSLYSPVGTRGRGEAFF
- TRBV28 CASSQGTSARNEQFF
- TRBV9 CASSASGQTSYEQYF
- TRBV20-1 CSAREVDRETQYF
- TRBV20-1 CSARDLRGHEQFF
few TRBV3-1 CASSQDLDPTYEQYF
- TRBV29-1 CSVRTGGNEQFF
- TRBV13 CASSDPSGSVDIQYF
- TRBV27 CASSLDPSSYNEQFF
- TRBV9 CASSVAGGSGANVLTF
- TRBV30 CAWSEIGGFIPANTEAFF
- TRBV7-8 CASSPVGLELDTQYF
- TRBV19 CASKAESYNEQFF
- TRBV27 CASSLLAGLETEAFF
- TRBV27 CASSWGVPGNEQFF
once TRBV27 CASSYDRAYGYTF
- TRBV27 CASSSPGPQAEQYF
few TRBV6-5 CASSYGQAPGELFF
- TRBV29-1 CSVEGQGEGAFF
- TRBV7-9 CASSTNYVYTF
- TRBV29-1 CSVGGLLFRTNNEQFF